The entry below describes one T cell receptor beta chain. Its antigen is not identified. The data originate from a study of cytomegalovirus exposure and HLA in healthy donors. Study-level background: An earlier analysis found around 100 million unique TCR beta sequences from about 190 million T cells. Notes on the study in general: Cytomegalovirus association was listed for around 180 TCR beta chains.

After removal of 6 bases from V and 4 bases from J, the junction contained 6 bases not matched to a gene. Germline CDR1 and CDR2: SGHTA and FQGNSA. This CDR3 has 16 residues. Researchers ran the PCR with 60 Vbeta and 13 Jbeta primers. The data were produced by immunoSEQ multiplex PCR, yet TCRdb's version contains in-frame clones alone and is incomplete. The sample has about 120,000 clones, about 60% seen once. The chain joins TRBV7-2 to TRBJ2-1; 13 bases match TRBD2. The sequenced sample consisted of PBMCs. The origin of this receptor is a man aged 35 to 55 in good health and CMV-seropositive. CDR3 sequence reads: CASRGGTSGNYNEQFF. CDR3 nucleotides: TGTGCCAGCAGGGGGGGGACTAGCGGGAATTACAATGAGCAGTTCTTC.